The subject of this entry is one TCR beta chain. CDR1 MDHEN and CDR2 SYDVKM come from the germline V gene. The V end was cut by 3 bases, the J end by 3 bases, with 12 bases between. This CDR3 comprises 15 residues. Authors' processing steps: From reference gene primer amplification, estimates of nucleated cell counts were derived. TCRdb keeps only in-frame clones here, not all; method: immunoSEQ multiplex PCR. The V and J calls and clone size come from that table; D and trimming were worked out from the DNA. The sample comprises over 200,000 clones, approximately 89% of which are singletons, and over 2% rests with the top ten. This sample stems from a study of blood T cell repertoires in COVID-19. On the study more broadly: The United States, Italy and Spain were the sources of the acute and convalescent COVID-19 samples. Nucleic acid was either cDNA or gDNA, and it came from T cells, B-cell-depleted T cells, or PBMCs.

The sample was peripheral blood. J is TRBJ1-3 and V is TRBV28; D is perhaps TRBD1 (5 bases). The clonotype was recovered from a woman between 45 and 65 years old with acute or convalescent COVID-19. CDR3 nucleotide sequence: TGTGCCAGCAGTTTTACTGGGGCGCATGGAAACACCATATATTTT. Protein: CASSFTGAHGNTIYF. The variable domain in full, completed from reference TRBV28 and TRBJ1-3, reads DVKVTQSSRYLVKRTGEKVFLECVQDMDHENMFWYRQDPGLGLRLIYFSYDVKMKEKGDIPEGYSVSREKKERFSLILESASTNQTSMYLCASSFTGAHGNTIYFGEGSWLTVV.